Listed here are 7 T cell receptor beta chains from one sample, sequenced in a study of cytomegalovirus exposure and HLA in healthy donors. Primers for the PCR totalled 60 Vbeta and 13 Jbeta. The repertoire was sequenced with immunoSEQ multiplex PCR; TCRdb's copy has only in-frame clones and lacks some. The table shows about 100,000 clones, with approximately 76% occurring only once. The sequenced sample was PBMCs. The receptors derive from a man aged 18 to 29 in good health and CMV-seronegative.

J is TRBJ1-2 and V is TRBV5-8; D is possibly TRBD1 (5 bases). Germline loops: CDR1 SGHTS, CDR2 YDEGEE. This CDR3 spans 18 amino acids. V was cut by 5 bases and J by 0 bases, with 23 bases left in between. CDR3 DNA sequence: TGTGCCAGCAGGTCTCTTGTCTCCAGGGAATTCCCTAACTATGGCTACACCTTC. Encoded protein: CASRSLVSREFPNYGYTF.

V is TRBV11-1 and J is TRBJ2-7; 7 bases align to TRBD1. The CDR3 is 16 amino acids. Trimming cost V 8 bases and J 4 bases; bases outside gene matches: 17. Germline V gene lookup returns CDR1 SGHAT and CDR2 FQDESV (reference sequence). The CDR3 here is CASQDRSTGTGYEQYF. The CDR3 DNA follows: TGTGCCAGCCAGGACAGGTCGACAGGGACGGGTTACGAGCAGTACTTC.

This clone came up once. The chain joins TRBV7-2 to TRBJ1-5, with D possibly being TRBD1 (5 bases). CDR1 SGHTA and CDR2 FQGNSA come from the germline V gene. The CDR3 is made up of 13 amino acids. V lost 8 bases to trimming and J lost 7 bases, with 15 bases between them. This chain's CDR3 is CASFAGVGQPQHF. DNA for the CDR3: TGTGCCAGCTTCGCGGGGGTCGGACAGCCCCAGCATTTT.

This clone has a handful of counts. One junction end disagrees with the germline gene, perhaps due to a read error. The genes are TRBV29-1 and TRBJ1-1; unclear D gene. This CDR3 has 12 residues. Germline V gives CDR1 SQVTM, CDR2 ANQGSEA. The CDR3 nucleotides are TGCAGCGTTAAAGATATGAACACTGAAGCTTTCTTT. Its protein product is CSVKDMNTEAFF.

V is TRBV18 and J is TRBJ2-3, with 8 bases that match TRBD2. Germline assignment: CDR1 KGHSH and CDR2 LQKENI. The CDR3 loop spans 16 amino acids. V was clipped by 0 bases and J by 4 bases; unmatched bases: 6. The CDR3 here is CASSPPLIAGPDTQYF. CDR3 coding DNA: TGTGCCAGCTCACCACCCCTAATAGCGGGGCCAGATACGCAGTATTTT.

V is TRBV7-2 and J is TRBJ2-1; 11 bases line up with TRBD2. With V trimmed by 5 bases and J by 3 bases, 3 bases remained unmatched. There are 15 residues in the CDR3. Germline CDR1 SGHTA, CDR2 FQGNSA. The CDR3 sequence: CASSRGLAGYNEQFF. DNA of the CDR3: TGTGCCAGCAGCAGAGGACTAGCGGGCTACAATGAGCAGTTCTTC.

The chain carries TRBV5-8 and TRBJ2-5; D perhaps matches TRBD2 (6 bases). V lost 0 bases, J lost 7 bases, and 16 bases lay in between. This CDR3 comprises 15 residues. Germline V gene lookup returns CDR1 SGHTS and CDR2 YDEGEE. CDR3 in amino acids: CASSLGATGEGTQYF. The CDR3 region has the DNA TGTGCCAGCAGCTTGGGGGCTACGGGGGAAGGGACCCAGTACTTC.